Listed below are T cell receptor beta chains from one sample, sequenced in a study of T-cell memory formation after mild COVID-19. TCRdb re-derived calls from the 5' RACE reads in MiXCR, one entry per CDR3 protein. This sample yields 300,000 to 400,000 distinct CDR3 sequences, of which around 15% are seen a single time; 22% belongs to the top ten. Sequencing was done on a sample of PBMCs or a T cell subset sorted from them (not recorded which). These receptors all come from a man younger than 35 who had mild COVID-19 (a few samples of this study predate the infection). Cell type and time point are not known. Both conserved end residues are part of each CDR3. D genes are given only for firm matches. Expanded clones get a size class; other rows say once, few or many, or leave the size out.

v_gene	j_gene	d_gene	abundance	CDR3aa	CDR3nt
TRBV5-6	TRBJ1-1	.	few	CASRPLQGNTEAFF	TGTGCCAGCAGACCACTACAGGGGAACACTGAAGCTTTCTTT
TRBV5-1	TRBJ2-2	.	many	CASSLSVGIGGELFF	TGCGCCAGCAGCTTGAGTGTGGGAATAGGCGGGGAGCTGTTTTTT
TRBV12-3/TRBV12-4	TRBJ1-5	TRBD1	few	CASSPLGQGNQPQHF	TGTGCCAGCAGTCCTCTCGGACAGGGCAATCAGCCCCAGCATTTT
TRBV4-3	TRBJ2-6	.	few	CASSQEGVSGANVLTF	TGCGCCAGCAGCCAAGAGGGGGTGTCTGGGGCCAACGTCCTGACTTTC
TRBV20-1	TRBJ1-1	.	.	CSARTERGLLENTEAFF	TGCAGTGCTAGAACGGAAAGGGGCCTTCTTGAGAACACTGAAGCTTTCTTT
TRBV6-6	TRBJ2-6	.	.	CASSSRDSGANVLTF	TGTGCCAGCAGTTCCCGGGACTCTGGGGCCAACGTCCTGACTTTC
TRBV7-2	TRBJ2-1	TRBD2	few	CASSPGGAGGFVEQFF	TGTGCCAGCAGCCCAGGGGGTGCGGGGGGGTTCGTAGAGCAGTTCTTC
TRBV7-3	TRBJ2-1	.	.	CASSLSLDFGEQFF	TGTGCCAGCAGCTTAAGCCTAGACTTCGGGGAGCAGTTCTTC
TRBV7-2	TRBJ2-5	TRBD2	once	CASSFFGGGSQETQYF	TGTGCCAGCAGCTTCTTTGGGGGGGGAAGCCAAGAGACCCAGTACTTC
TRBV19	TRBJ2-3	.	few	CASSPPGWHTQYF	TGTGCCAGTAGTCCGCCGGGCTGGCATACGCAGTATTTT
TRBV2	TRBJ2-3	.	many	CASSVMGPADTQYF	TGTGCCAGCAGTGTTATGGGGCCGGCAGATACGCAGTATTTT
TRBV20-1	TRBJ1-2	.	.	CSAPAEQGGGYTF	TGCAGTGCTCCGGCGGAACAGGGCGGTGGCTACACCTTC
TRBV10-3	TRBJ2-2	.	few	CAIKGGGDTGELFF	TGTGCCATCAAAGGCGGAGGGGACACCGGGGAGCTGTTTTTT
TRBV28	TRBJ2-4	TRBD2	.	CASSNGGGDIQYF	TGTGCCAGCAGCAACGGGGGGGGTGACATTCAGTACTTC
TRBV6-5	TRBJ2-5	.	few	CASSYSGGVQTQYF	TGTGCCAGCAGTTACTCAGGGGGGGTGCAGACCCAGTACTTC
TRBV11-2	TRBJ2-2	.	.	CASSSRDRNTGELFF	TGTGCCAGCAGCTCCCGGGACCGGAACACCGGGGAGCTGTTTTTT
TRBV9	TRBJ2-6	.	few	CASSSPSRGGSGANVLTF	TGTGCCAGCAGCTCACCATCGAGGGGAGGATCTGGGGCCAACGTCCTGACTTTC
TRBV20-1	TRBJ1-3	.	.	CSARDSQGGNTIYF	TGCAGTGCTAGAGATTCACAAGGTGGAAACACCATATATTTT
TRBV20-1	TRBJ2-4	.	.	CSARSSEIKNIQYF	TGCAGTGCTAGGTCTAGCGAGATCAAAAACATTCAGTACTTC
TRBV7-2	TRBJ2-5	TRBD2	many	CASSSTGGPQETQYF	TGTGCCAGCAGCTCAACGGGGGGACCTCAAGAGACCCAGTACTTC
TRBV18	TRBJ1-2	.	few	CASSPERDYGYTF	TGTGCCAGCTCACCTGAACGGGATTATGGCTACACCTTC
TRBV28	TRBJ2-3	.	many	CASTQGGFTDTQYF	TGTGCCAGCACACAGGGAGGCTTCACAGATACGCAGTATTTT
TRBV11-2	TRBJ1-1	.	.	CASSSTGTEAFF	TGTGCCAGCAGCTCGACAGGTACTGAAGCTTTCTTT
TRBV7-6	TRBJ2-5	TRBD1	few	CASSRDRSWETQYF	TGTGCCAGCAGCCGGGACAGATCTTGGGAGACCCAGTACTTC
TRBV20-1	TRBJ1-2	.	.	CSAKTANYGYTF	TGCAGTGCCAAGACAGCTAACTATGGCTACACCTTC
TRBV12-3/TRBV12-4	TRBJ1-3	.	.	CASSRPGEAGNTIYF	TGTGCCAGCAGCCGGCCGGGGGAAGCTGGAAACACCATATATTTT
TRBV5-8	TRBJ2-1	TRBD2	.	CASSSPLGGGANEQFF	TGTGCCAGCAGCTCCCCTCTTGGCGGGGGGGCCAATGAGCAGTTCTTC
TRBV9	TRBJ2-3	TRBD2	few	CASSVARSMAGGTDTQYF	TGTGCCAGCAGCGTAGCTAGGAGTATGGCGGGGGGCACAGATACGCAGTATTTT
TRBV4-1	TRBJ1-5	.	few	CASSQAFAGEGRQPQHF	TGCGCCAGCAGCCAGGCCTTCGCGGGGGAGGGGAGGCAGCCCCAGCATTTT
TRBV5-1	TRBJ1-1	.	few	CASSWDFLNTEAFF	TGCGCCAGCAGCTGGGACTTCCTGAACACTGAAGCTTTCTTT
TRBV3-1	TRBJ1-3	.	few	CASSPDRNTIYF	TGTGCCAGCAGCCCGGACAGAAACACCATATATTTT
TRBV20-1	TRBJ2-3	TRBD2	many	CSARDRGRGTDTQYF	TGCAGTGCTAGAGATCGTGGGCGGGGGACAGATACGCAGTATTTT
TRBV4-3	TRBJ2-5	TRBD2	few	CASSRRREGYETQYF	TGCGCCAGCAGCCGCCGTCGGGAGGGGTACGAGACCCAGTACTTC
TRBV5-5	TRBJ1-3	.	.	CASSLEGVLAGNTIYF	TGTGCCAGCAGCTTGGAGGGGGTATTGGCTGGAAACACCATATATTTT
TRBV29-1	TRBJ1-1	.	few	CSVGFLPHTEAFF	TGCAGCGTAGGGTTCTTACCGCACACTGAAGCTTTCTTT
TRBV5-1	TRBJ2-7	TRBD1	few	CASSVEGQAPKYF	TGCGCCAGCAGCGTGGAAGGACAGGCCCCTAAATACTTC
TRBV7-9	TRBJ1-2	.	many	CASSLDFYGYTF	TGTGCCAGCAGCTTGGACTTCTATGGCTACACCTTC
TRBV4-1	TRBJ1-4	.	few	CASSQDPSQGWEKLFF	TGCGCCAGCAGCCAAGATCCTTCACAGGGTTGGGAAAAACTGTTTTTT
TRBV7-2	TRBJ2-2	TRBD2	few	CASSYRLADTGELFF	TGTGCCAGCAGCTACCGACTAGCGGACACCGGGGAGCTGTTTTTT
TRBV28	TRBJ1-2	.	many	CASSPAGERNGYTF	TGTGCCAGCAGTCCCGCAGGGGAACGGAATGGCTACACCTTC
TRBV19	TRBJ2-3	TRBD2	.	CASTLRGGSDTQYF	TGTGCCAGTACTCTTCGGGGGGGATCAGATACGCAGTATTTT
TRBV7-9	TRBJ1-6	.	.	CASSLEAMGQISPLHF	TGTGCCAGCAGCTTAGAGGCCATGGGACAAATTTCACCCCTCCACTTT
TRBV20-1	TRBJ1-6	TRBD1	many	CSAGGTDSPLHF	TGCAGTGCTGGGGGGACAGATTCACCCCTCCACTTT
TRBV4-2	TRBJ1-5	.	many	CASSRQDGNQPQHF	TGTGCCAGCAGCCGCCAGGACGGCAATCAGCCCCAGCATTTT
TRBV5-1	TRBJ1-4	TRBD1	few	CASSLGWTGGEEKLFF	TGCGCCAGCAGCTTGGGATGGACAGGGGGCGAAGAAAAACTGTTTTTT
TRBV11-2	TRBJ1-2	.	.	CASSLGVDSIYGYTF	TGTGCCAGCAGCTTAGGGGTAGACAGCATCTATGGCTACACCTTC
TRBV19	TRBJ1-2	TRBD1	few	CASSETGVDGYTF	TGTGCCAGTAGCGAGACAGGGGTTGACGGCTACACCTTC
TRBV5-1	TRBJ2-1	TRBD2	few	CASSTIAGGRGEQFF	TGCGCCAGCAGCACGATAGCGGGGGGGCGAGGTGAGCAGTTCTTC
TRBV30	TRBJ1-1	.	few	CAWRGSLSTEAFF	TGTGCCTGGAGGGGCTCCCTGAGCACTGAAGCTTTCTTT
TRBV7-3	TRBJ2-1	.	many	CASSLSGGLGNEQFF	TGTGCCAGCAGCTTAAGCGGGGGCCTCGGCAATGAGCAGTTCTTC
TRBV28	TRBJ2-1	.	few	CASSSTGGNEQFF	TGTGCCAGCAGCTCGACAGGTGGGAATGAGCAGTTCTTC
TRBV6-5	TRBJ1-5	.	.	CASSYDRSLNQPQHF	TGTGCCAGCAGTTACGACAGGTCCCTTAATCAGCCCCAGCATTTT